This T cell receptor beta chain was sequenced for a study of Graves' ophthalmopathy and Graves' hyperthyroidism. Findings and limits, study-wide: Among expanded thyroid clonotypes above 0.001 frequency, most also occurred in blood.

TCR beta CDR3 regions were amplified from RNA transcripts. HTBI primers served in a first-round RT-PCR, which a second-round multiplex PCR followed. TCRdb processed the multiplex PCR reads anew with MiXCR; each CDR3 protein has one entry. The sample holds about 220,000 distinct CDR3 sequences, roughly 21% seen once. This clonotype was detected ten times or more. Its antigen remains unidentified. The V gene's germline CDR1 is DFQATT and CDR2 SNEGSKA (reference sequence). V lost 6 bases to trimming and J lost 2 bases, with 10 bases between them. CDR3 length: 12 amino acids. No donor had other autoimmune disease, uncontrolled infection, pregnancy or lactation. The PBMCs were taken from roughly 9.3 ml of fresh peripheral blood.

The chain recombines TRBV20-1 with TRBJ1-2; perhaps TRBD1 as D (6 bases). The origin of this receptor is a woman aged 45-59 years with Graves' ophthalmopathy. Input material: peripheral blood. This chain's CDR3 is CSAAQGNYGYTF. The CDR3, as DNA: TGCAGTGCCGCCCAGGGGAACTATGGCTACACCTTC.